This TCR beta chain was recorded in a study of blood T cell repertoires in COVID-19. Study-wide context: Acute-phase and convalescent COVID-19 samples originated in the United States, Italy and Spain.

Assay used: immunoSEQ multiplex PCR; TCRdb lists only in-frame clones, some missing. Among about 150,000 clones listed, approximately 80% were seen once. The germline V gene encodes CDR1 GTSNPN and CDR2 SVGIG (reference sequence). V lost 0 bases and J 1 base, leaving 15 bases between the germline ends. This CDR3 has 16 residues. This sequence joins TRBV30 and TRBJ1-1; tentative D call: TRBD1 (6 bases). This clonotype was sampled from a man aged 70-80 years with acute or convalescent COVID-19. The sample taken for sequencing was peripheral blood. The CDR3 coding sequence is TGTGCCTGGAGTGTCGTATCCGGGACAAAGAACACTGAAGCTTTCTTT. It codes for CAWSVVSGTKNTEAFF.